One and the same sample provided the 17 T cell receptor beta chains below, sequenced in a study of control samples from healthy donors and cancer patients. TCRdb's table, derived via immunoSEQ multiplex PCR, lists solely in-frame clones and lacks some. The data hold about 89,000 clones, with about 83% observed a single time. Sequenced: blood. Source of these receptors: a woman in her thirties or forties in good health.

This clone was seen only once. This chain joins TRBV7-3 and TRBJ2-2; D is ambiguous. CDR1 is SGHTA and CDR2 is FQGTGA in the germline V gene. CDR3 length: 17 residues. V lost 1 base and J lost 2, with 14 bases in between. CDR3 protein: CASSLKLLWSNTGELFF. CDR3 coding DNA: TGTGCCAGCAGCTTAAAACTCCTGTGGTCTAACACCGGGGAGCTGTTTTTT.

The chain carries TRBV10-1 and TRBJ1-2; 9 bases match TRBD1. V gave up 6 bases and J gave up 4 bases; unmatched junction bases: 3. Germline V lookup: CDR1 WNHNN, CDR2 SYGVQD (reference sequence). This CDR3 comprises 13 residues. CDR3 region: CASSPGQGYGYTF. The CDR3 nucleotides read TGCGCCAGCAGCCCGGGACAGGGCTATGGCTACACCTTC.

The V gene is TRBV15, the J gene TRBJ1-3, with D tentatively TRBD1 (5 bases). The V end was cut by 5 bases, the J end by 7 bases, with 12 bases between. This CDR3 has 13 residues. Germline V gene sequence: CDR1 LNHNV, CDR2 YYDKDF (reference sequence). The CDR3 reads CATSVNGGNTIYF. As DNA, the CDR3 is TGTGCCACCAGCGTAAATGGGGGGAACACCATATATTTT.

CDR3 in DNA: TGTGCCAGCAGCCCCCGGGACAGGGGGATGAACACTGAAGCTTTCTTT. Amino acids: CASSPRDRGMNTEAFF. The rearrangement joins TRBV3-1 (or the pseudogene TRBV3-2) to TRBJ1-1; 11 bases fit TRBD1. V lost 4 bases and J lost 0; bases outside the gene matches: 4. The CDR3 spans 16 residues. CDR1 and CDR2 (germline): LGHDT, YNNKEL (reference sequence).

V usage is TRBV15 and J usage is TRBJ2-3, with TRBD1 matching 7 bases. The V gene end was trimmed by 1 base and the J gene end by 6 bases; junction bases not matched to a gene: 10. This CDR3 is built from 16 residues. The germline V gene has CDR1 LNHNV and CDR2 YYDKDF (reference sequence). The CDR3 region has the DNA TGTGCCACCAGCAGAGGAACAGGGGCACGGTCCGATACGCAGTATTTT. Translated: CATSRGTGARSDTQYF.

This chain connects TRBV3-1 (or the pseudogene TRBV3-2) to TRBJ1-1; a possible D gene is TRBD1 (5 bases). The CDR3 has 13 amino acids. With 4 bases removed from V and 3 bases from J, the gap between germline ends came to 9 bases. Germline values: CDR1 LGHDT, CDR2 YNNKEL (reference sequence). In nucleotides, the CDR3 is TGTGCCAGCAGCCGGCAGGGAGACACTGAAGCTTTCTTT. Translating gives CASSRQGDTEAFF.

This rearrangement joins TRBV3-1 (or the pseudogene TRBV3-2) to TRBJ1-5; D gene ambiguous. Germline CDR1 is LGHDT and CDR2 is YNNKEL (reference sequence). This CDR3 region has 14 residues. The V and J ends lost 1 base and 3 bases respectively, with 7 bases between them. CDR3 protein: CASSQGRFNQPQHF. The CDR3 bases are TGTGCCAGCAGCCAAGGACGGTTCAATCAGCCCCAGCATTTT.

The chain uses TRBV4-1 and TRBJ1-4; D not certain. This CDR3 is built from 16 residues. CDR1 and CDR2 (germline): MGHRA, YSYEKL. Deletions cut 0 bases from V and 0 bases from J, with 8 bases between. CDR3 residues: CASSQERKATNEKLFF. As DNA, the CDR3 is TGCGCCAGCAGCCAAGAAAGGAAAGCAACTAATGAAAAACTGTTTTTT.

Here the CDR3 DNA reads TGTGCCACCAGTGACTCCGGGACAGCTAGCACAGATACGCAGTATTTT. Translation: CATSDSGTASTDTQYF. The chain has TRBV24-1 and TRBJ2-3, with 7 bases aligning to TRBD1. Germline CDR1 reads KGHDR; CDR2 reads SFDVKD. The ends lost 4 bases at V and 0 bases at J; junction bases unmatched: 6. This CDR3 is 16 amino acids long.

This sequence joins TRBV21-1 and TRBJ2-3; TRBD1 reflects the table's D call only, with no check against the DNA. TRBV21-1 is termed a pseudogene. The CDR3 has 15 amino acids. CDR3 loop: CASSKGGHHTDTQYF. Here the CDR3 DNA reads TGTGCCAGCAGCAAAGGGGGGCACCACACAGATACGCAGTATTTT.

V usage is TRBV11-3 and J usage is TRBJ2-3; D is perhaps TRBD2 (5 bases). The CDR3 has 15 residues. The germline V gene has CDR1 SGHNT and CDR2 YENEEA. V was cut by 1 base and J by 5 bases, with 13 bases left in between. The chain's CDR3 is CASSLVRGFGDTQYF. The DNA of the CDR3 is TGTGCCAGCAGCTTAGTTCGGGGATTCGGAGATACGCAGTATTTT.

The chain is built from TRBV9 and TRBJ2-7, with D maybe TRBD1 (7 bases). Trimming cost V 2 bases and J 1 base, with 13 bases left between them. Germline V gene data show CDR1 as SGDLS and CDR2 as YYNGEE. CDR3 length: 15 residues. CDR3 coding DNA: TGTGCCAGCAGCGTCGGAGGGGGCCAATCCTACGAGCAGTACTTC. It specifies CASSVGGGQSYEQYF.

This clone has only a few counts. The chain uses TRBV6-2 or TRBV6-3 and TRBJ2-7; 10 positions match TRBD1. This CDR3 is 16 amino acids long. CDR1 is MNHEY and CDR2 is SVGEGT in the germline V gene. With 5 bases clipped from V and 0 bases from J, the junction kept 7 bases outside the gene matches. CDR3 DNA sequence: TGTGCCAGCAGTACCACCGGGACAGGGGCCTCCTACGAGCAGTACTTC. This gives the protein CASSTTGTGASYEQYF.

This sequence joins TRBV7-2 and TRBJ2-1; D gene ambiguous. Germline CDR1 is SGHTA and CDR2 is FQGNSA. V lost 1 base and J lost 9, with 10 bases in between. This CDR3 has 13 residues. This CDR3 reads CASSLGLGGEQFF. CDR3 in DNA: TGTGCCAGCAGCTTAGGGCTAGGTGGTGAGCAGTTCTTC.

The genes are TRBV4-3 and TRBJ2-7, with no clear D. This CDR3 has 15 amino acids. Germline assignment: CDR1 LGHNA and CDR2 YSLEER. The ends were cut back, 0 bases at V and 2 bases at J, with 11 bases in the middle. This CDR3 reads CASSQEIGFTYEQYF. CDR3 nucleotides: TGCGCCAGCAGCCAAGAGATCGGCTTCACCTACGAGCAGTACTTC.

This sequence joins TRBV19 and TRBJ2-1, with D tentatively TRBD2 (5 bases). The V gene's germline CDR1 is LNHDA and CDR2 SQIVND (reference sequence). Deletions cut 10 bases from V and 4 bases from J, with 8 bases between. The CDR3 extends over 11 amino acids. The DNA of the CDR3 is TGTGCCACCCGGGATTACAATGAGCAGTTCTTC. Amino acid sequence: CATRDYNEQFF.

V and J are TRBV30 and TRBJ1-1; D is ambiguous. Per germline, CDR1 GTSNPN and CDR2 SVGIG (reference sequence). There are 15 residues in the CDR3. Trimming cost V 1 base and J 0 bases, with 12 bases left between them. CDR3 region: CAWSGGGKMNTEAFF. The CDR3 coding sequence is TGTGCCTGGAGTGGGGGAGGGAAAATGAACACTGAAGCTTTCTTT.